Below, 23 T cell receptor beta chains from the same sample are listed, as sequenced in a study of T cell repertoires in cytomegalovirus infection. MiXCR, run by TCRdb on the reads, gives a single entry per CDR3 protein. Of some 270,000 distinct CDR3 sequences in the sample, 20% to 25% are singletons; the top ten hold approximately 19%. These receptors are not linked to any known antigen. The specimen comprised cultured PBMCs, sampled from culture after CMV antigen stimulation. The receptors stem from a human donor in good health (CMV status not recorded). Some clones in this sample may be carry-over from other donors' samples.

The chain uses TRBV19 and TRBJ1-6, with D perhaps TRBD1 (6 bases). Germline V CDR1 and CDR2: LNHDA, SQIVND (reference sequence). V lost 7 bases and J lost 0, with 13 bases in between. The CDR3 extends over 16 amino acids. The CDR3 loop is CASTGDRSSYNSPLHF. In DNA, the CDR3 is TGTGCCAGTACCGGTGACAGGAGCTCCTATAATTCACCCCTCCACTTT.

This clonotype was counted a few times. V is TRBV11-3 and J is TRBJ1-1; no definite D call. This CDR3 has 18 residues. Germline CDR1 and CDR2: SGHNT and YENEEA. Deletions cut 0 bases from V and 1 base from J, with 18 bases between. The CDR3 reads CASSLDGVWESENTEAFF. The CDR3 DNA is TGTGCCAGCAGCTTAGACGGGGTCTGGGAGTCCGAGAACACTGAAGCTTTCTTT.

The chain is built from TRBV7-2 and TRBJ2-5; D not resolved. The V end was cut by 8 bases, the J end by 5 bases, with 6 bases between. From germline, CDR1 is SGHTA and CDR2 FQGNSA. The CDR3 is made up of 10 amino acids. The CDR3 protein is CASGFETQYF. CDR3 in DNA: TGTGCCAGCGGATTCGAGACCCAGTACTTC.

This clonotype has ten or more counts. The chain couples TRBV11-3 to TRBJ2-7; D may be TRBD1 (5 bases). Germline V CDR1 and CDR2: SGHNT, YENEEA. This CDR3 comprises 13 residues. Trimming cost V 0 bases and J 4 bases, with 7 bases left between them. CDR3 sequence (DNA): TGTGCCAGCAGCTTAGAGCGGACATACGAGCAGTACGTC. Translation: CASSLERTYEQYV.

The gene calls are TRBV6-5 and TRBJ1-4; D call uncertain. Trimming shortened V by 6 bases and J by 8 bases, and 19 bases separated the two germline ends. The CDR3 covers 15 residues. Germline lookup yields CDR1 MNHEY and CDR2 SVGAGI. The CDR3 is CASSYAYLQGEKLFF. For the CDR3, the DNA is TGTGCCAGCAGCTACGCCTACCTCCAAGGGGAAAAACTGTTTTTT.

This clonotype occurred many times. The chain employs TRBV7-2 and TRBJ2-1; possibly TRBD1 for D (5 bases). Germline assignment: CDR1 SGHTA and CDR2 FQGNSA. This CDR3 is 13 amino acids long. Trimming left V 3 bases short and J 5 bases short, with 8 bases between. This CDR3 is CASSLLGHNEQFF. In DNA, the CDR3 is TGTGCCAGCAGCTTGCTGGGGCACAATGAGCAGTTCTTC.

This chain joins TRBV29-1 and TRBJ1-2; TRBD1 aligns across 7 bases. J gave up 3 bases and V 1 base, and 5 bases lay outside the gene matches. The germline V gene has CDR1 SQVTM and CDR2 ANQGSEA. CDR3 length: 14 amino acids. The CDR3 sequence is CSVEGQGSYYGYTF. The CDR3 DNA reads as TGCAGCGTTGAAGGACAGGGCTCCTACTATGGCTACACCTTC.

The J gene is TRBJ1-1, the V gene TRBV4-2; the match to TRBD1 covers 8 bases. Germline V gene data show CDR1 as LGHNA and CDR2 as YNFKEQ. CDR3 size: 18 residues. V dropped 4 bases and J dropped 0; count of bases not matched to a gene: 13. CDR3 residues: CASSPYRGTVGMNTEAFF. The CDR3 region has the DNA TGTGCCAGCAGCCCTTACAGGGGGACGGTGGGGATGAACACTGAAGCTTTCTTT.

The V and J genes are TRBV10-3 and TRBJ1-4, with a weak D call TRBD1 (5 bases). The CDR3 consists of 14 residues. V was pared by 0 bases and J by 8 bases, with 10 bases between. CDR1 is ENHRY, CDR2 SYGVKD, per germline. The CDR3 reads CAISESGEFEKLFF. CDR3 DNA sequence: TGTGCCATCAGTGAGTCGGGGGAATTCGAAAAACTGTTTTTT.

This clonotype was counted ten times or more. The rearrangement links TRBV6-6 to TRBJ1-1; 8 bases agree with TRBD1. The trim removed 3 bases at V and 1 base at J, leaving 7 bases unmatched. CDR1 and CDR2 (germline): MNHNY, SVGAGI (reference sequence). The CDR3 is 16 amino acids. DNA of the CDR3: TGTGCCAGCAGTTATAAACCGGGACAGGCGAACACTGAAGCTTTCTTT. Amino acids: CASSYKPGQANTEAFF.

A remark on this clonotype: This may arise from a read error, as a much more abundant clone is one base away. The chain couples TRBV7-6 to TRBJ1-1; D unresolved. Germline CDR1 is SGHVS and CDR2 is FNYEAQ. CDR3 length equals 15 residues. The V gene lost 4 bases and the J gene lost 0 bases, with 12 bases spanning the gap. The CDR3: CASSSPGDMNTEAFF. The DNA of the CDR3 is TGTGCCAGCAGCTCTCCCGGGGATATGAACACTGAAGCTTTCTTT.

This clonotype was seen at least ten times. The V and J genes are TRBV11-2 and TRBJ2-1; no clear D gene. This CDR3 spans 17 amino acids. Deletions cut 1 base from V and 1 base from J, with 14 bases between. Germline loops: CDR1 SGHAT, CDR2 FQNNGV. The CDR3 sequence: CASSLGSRPHSYNEQFF. The CDR3 DNA is TGTGCCAGCAGCTTAGGATCTAGGCCTCATTCCTACAATGAGCAGTTCTTC.

This clonotype was detected only once. Being one base from a much bigger clone, this may be a read error. The chain is built from TRBV7-2 and TRBJ2-5; weak D call: TRBD2 (5 bases). Germline V gene data show CDR1 as SGHTA and CDR2 as FQGNSA. CDR3 length: 15 residues. V was cut by 3 bases and J by 5 bases, with 16 bases left in between. DNA for the CDR3: TGTGCCAGCAGCTTCGGGAACTGGAGACTGGAGACCCAGTACTTC. Translated: CASSFGNWRLETQYF.

The sample holds a few counts of this clonotype. The CDR3 sequence is CASSNDRALEETQYF. As DNA, the CDR3 is TGTGCCAGCAGTAACGACAGGGCTCTCGAGGAGACCCAGTACTTC. J is TRBJ2-5 and V is TRBV6-1; TRBD1 matches at 7 bases. Trimming at V came to 5 bases and at J to 5 bases, leaving 11 bases not matched to a gene. The CDR3 contains 15 residues. From germline, CDR1 is MNHNS and CDR2 SASEGT.

In its sample, this clonotype was seen a few times. J is TRBJ2-3 and V is TRBV6-1, with 8 bases aligning to TRBD1. Germline loops: CDR1 MNHNS, CDR2 SASEGT. This CDR3 spans 16 amino acids. V lost 2 bases and J lost 1; bases outside the gene matches: 5. The CDR3 spells CASSENGQGGTDTQYF. Here the CDR3 DNA reads TGTGCCAGCAGTGAAAACGGACAGGGCGGCACAGATACGCAGTATTTT.

Many counts were recorded for this clonotype. The gene calls are TRBV7-2 and TRBJ1-1; D call uncertain. This CDR3 contains 15 residues. Looked up from germline, CDR1 is SGHTA and CDR2 is FQGNSA. V lost 1 base and J 1 base, leaving 10 bases between the germline ends. The CDR3 region is CASSLEALQNTEAFF. The CDR3 DNA reads TGTGCCAGCAGCTTAGAGGCCCTCCAGAACACTGAAGCTTTCTTT.

This clonotype was observed many times. The chain joins TRBV7-8 to TRBJ2-5; D is possibly TRBD2 (6 bases). Germline values: CDR1 SGHVS, CDR2 FQNEAQ. The CDR3 runs to 18 residues. Deletions cut 2 bases from V and 1 base from J, with 20 bases between. The CDR3 bases are TGTGCCAGCAGCTTAAATGGCGGGACGGCTGCCAGCCAAGAGACCCAGTACTTC. Protein: CASSLNGGTAASQETQYF.

The gene calls are TRBV6-4 and TRBJ2-7; D unresolved. Germline CDR1 MRHNA, CDR2 SNTAGT. CDR3 length equals 12 residues. Trimming pared 1 base from V and 6 bases from J, leaving 7 bases between. The CDR3 region has the DNA TGTGCCAGCAGTGACTTTGATGGCGAGCAGTACTTC. Translated: CASSDFDGEQYF.

Ten or more counts support this clonotype. This chain connects TRBV27 to TRBJ2-3, with D possibly TRBD1 on 6 matching bases. This CDR3 is built from 15 residues. Per the germline V gene, CDR1 is MNHEY and CDR2 is SMNVEV (reference sequence). Trimming took 8 bases from V and 4 from J, leaving 19 bases between them. CDR3 nucleotides: TGTGCCAGCTCCAACCTTAGAGGGACACCAGATACGCAGTATTTT. Translation: CASSNLRGTPDTQYF.

This clonotype has a count of ten or more. The chain recombines TRBV12-3 or TRBV12-4 with TRBJ2-5, with TRBD2 matching over 10 bases. J gave up 0 bases and V 8 bases, and 3 bases lay outside the gene matches. This CDR3 is 14 amino acids long. CDR3 residues: CASRLAGYQETQYF. Written as DNA, the CDR3 is TGTGCCAGCCGACTAGCGGGCTACCAAGAGACCCAGTACTTC.

This clonotype showed up just a few times. This chain connects TRBV30 to TRBJ1-1; no reliable D call. This CDR3 is built from 15 residues. Deletions cut 2 bases from V and 0 bases from J, with 13 bases between. Germline V CDR1 and CDR2: GTSNPN, SVGIG (reference sequence). DNA of the CDR3: TGTGCCTGGAGTAGGGCACGCAAGATGAACACTGAAGCTTTCTTT. It yields the protein CAWSRARKMNTEAFF.

This clonotype was seen just once. The chain links TRBV9 to TRBJ2-1; TRBD2 agrees at 9 bases. Germline assignment: CDR1 SGDLS and CDR2 YYNGEE. The CDR3 is 16 amino acids. V was pared by 2 bases and J by 3 bases, with 6 bases of the junction left unmatched. The CDR3 sequence is CASSVLTSGDYNEQFF. The CDR3 DNA is TGTGCCAGCAGCGTTCTGACTAGCGGAGACTACAATGAGCAGTTCTTC. Full variable domain (outside the CDR3, taken from reference TRBV9 and TRBJ2-1): DSGVTQTPKHLITATGQRVTLRCSPRSGDLSVYWYQQSLDQGLQFLIQYYNGEERAKGNILERFSAQQFPDLHSELNLSSLELGDSALYFCASSVLTSGDYNEQFFGPGTRLTVL.

This clonotype was counted ten times or more. The chain couples TRBV19 to TRBJ1-5; 8 bases line up with TRBD1. Losses at the gene ends were 4 bases for V and 2 bases for J; bases not matched to a gene: 4. The germline V gene encodes CDR1 LNHDA and CDR2 SQIVND (reference sequence). The CDR3 runs 15 residues. Here the CDR3 reads CASSTPDRGNQPQHF. The CDR3, as DNA: TGTGCCAGTAGTACCCCGGACAGGGGCAATCAGCCCCAGCATTTT.